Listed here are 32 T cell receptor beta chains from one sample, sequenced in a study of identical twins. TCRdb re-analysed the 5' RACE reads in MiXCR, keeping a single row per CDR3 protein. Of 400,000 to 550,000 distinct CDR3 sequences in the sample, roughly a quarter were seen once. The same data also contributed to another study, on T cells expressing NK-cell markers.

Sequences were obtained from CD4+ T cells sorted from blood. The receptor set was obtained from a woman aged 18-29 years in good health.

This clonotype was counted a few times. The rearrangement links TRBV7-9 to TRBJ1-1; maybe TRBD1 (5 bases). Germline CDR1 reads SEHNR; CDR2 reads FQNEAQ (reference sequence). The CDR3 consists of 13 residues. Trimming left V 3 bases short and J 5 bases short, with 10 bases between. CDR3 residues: CASSFGATTEAFF. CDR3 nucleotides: TGTGCCAGCAGCTTTGGGGCGACGACTGAAGCTTTCTTT.

CDR3 DNA sequence: TGCAGTGCCCACGGGAGAGCAACTAATGAAAAACTGTTTTTT. As protein: CSAHGRATNEKLFF. The chain uses TRBV20-1 and TRBJ1-4; unclear D gene. Germline V CDR1 and CDR2: DFQATT, SNEGSKA (reference sequence). The length of the CDR3 is 14 residues. V was pared by 6 bases and J by 0 bases, with 11 bases between.

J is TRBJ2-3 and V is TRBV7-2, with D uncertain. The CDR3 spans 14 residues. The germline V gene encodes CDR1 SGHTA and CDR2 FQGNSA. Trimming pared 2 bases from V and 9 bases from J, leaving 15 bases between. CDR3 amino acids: CASSLRTEQWTQYF. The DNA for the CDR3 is TGTGCCAGCAGCTTAAGAACCGAGCAGTGGACGCAGTATTTT.

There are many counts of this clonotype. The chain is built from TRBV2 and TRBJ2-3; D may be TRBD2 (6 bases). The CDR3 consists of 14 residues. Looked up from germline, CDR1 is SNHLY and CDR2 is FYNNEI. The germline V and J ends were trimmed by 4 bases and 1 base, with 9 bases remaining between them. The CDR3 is CASSASGGTDTQYF. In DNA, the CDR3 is TGTGCCAGCAGTGCATCGGGGGGCACAGATACGCAGTATTTT. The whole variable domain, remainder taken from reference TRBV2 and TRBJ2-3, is EPEVTQTPSHQVTQMGQEVILRCVPISNHLYFYWYRQILGQKVEFLVSFYNNEISEKSEIFDDQFSVERPDGSNFTLKIRSTKLEDSAMYFCASSASGGTDTQYFGPGTRLTVL.

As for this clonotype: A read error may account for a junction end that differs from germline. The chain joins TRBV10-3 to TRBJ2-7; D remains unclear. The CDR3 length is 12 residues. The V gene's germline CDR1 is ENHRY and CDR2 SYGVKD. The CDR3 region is CAIGDHTYEQYF. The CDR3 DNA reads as TGTGCCATCGGTGACCATACCTACGAGCAGTACTTC.

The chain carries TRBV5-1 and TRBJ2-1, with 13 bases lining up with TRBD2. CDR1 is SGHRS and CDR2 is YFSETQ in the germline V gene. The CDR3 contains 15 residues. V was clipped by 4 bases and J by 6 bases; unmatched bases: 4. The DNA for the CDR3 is TGCGCCAGCAGCCAGGGACTAGCGGGAACCAATGAGCAGTTCTTC. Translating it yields CASSQGLAGTNEQFF.

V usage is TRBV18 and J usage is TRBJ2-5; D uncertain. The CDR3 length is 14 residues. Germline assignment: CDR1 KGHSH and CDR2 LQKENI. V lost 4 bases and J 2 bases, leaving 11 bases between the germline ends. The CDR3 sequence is CASSRMTKQETQYF. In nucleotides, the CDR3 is TGTGCCAGCTCACGCATGACAAAACAAGAGACCCAGTACTTC.

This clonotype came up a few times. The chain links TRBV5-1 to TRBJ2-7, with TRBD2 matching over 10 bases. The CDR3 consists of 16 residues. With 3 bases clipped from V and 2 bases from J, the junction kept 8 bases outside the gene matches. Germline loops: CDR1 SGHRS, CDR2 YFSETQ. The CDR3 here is CASSSLGTSVPYEQYF. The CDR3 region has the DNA TGCGCCAGCAGCTCCTTAGGGACTAGCGTTCCCTACGAGCAGTACTTC.

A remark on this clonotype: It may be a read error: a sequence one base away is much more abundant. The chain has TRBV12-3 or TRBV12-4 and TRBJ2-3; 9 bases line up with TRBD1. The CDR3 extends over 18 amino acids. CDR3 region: CAISLAHLGTGSPDTQYF. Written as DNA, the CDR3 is TGTGCCATCAGTTTAGCGCATTTAGGGACAGGGAGCCCAGATACGCAGTATTTT.

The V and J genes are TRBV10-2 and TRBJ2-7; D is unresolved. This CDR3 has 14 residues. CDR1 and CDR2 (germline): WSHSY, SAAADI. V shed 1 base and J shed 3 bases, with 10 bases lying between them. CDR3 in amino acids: CASSEYRKGYEQYF. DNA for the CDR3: TGCGCCAGCAGTGAGTACCGCAAGGGCTACGAGCAGTACTTC.

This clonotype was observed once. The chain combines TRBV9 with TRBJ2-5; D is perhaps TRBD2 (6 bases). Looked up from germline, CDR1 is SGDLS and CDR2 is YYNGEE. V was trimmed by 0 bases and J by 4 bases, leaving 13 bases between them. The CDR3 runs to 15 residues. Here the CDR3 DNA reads TGTGCCAGCAGCGTAGCTGGAGGGACGGGAGAGACCCAGTACTTC. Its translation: CASSVAGGTGETQYF.

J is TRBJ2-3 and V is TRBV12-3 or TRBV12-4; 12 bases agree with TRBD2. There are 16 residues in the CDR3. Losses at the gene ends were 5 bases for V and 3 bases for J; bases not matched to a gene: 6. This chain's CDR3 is CASSTPSGRGTDTQYF. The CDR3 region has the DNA TGTGCCAGCAGTACCCCTAGCGGGAGGGGAACAGATACGCAGTATTTT.

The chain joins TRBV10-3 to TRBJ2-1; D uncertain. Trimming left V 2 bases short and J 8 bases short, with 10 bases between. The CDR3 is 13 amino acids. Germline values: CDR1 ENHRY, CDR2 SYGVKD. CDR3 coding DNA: TGTGCCATCAGTGAGGGGGATGGGGATGAGCAGTTCTTC. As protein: CAISEGDGDEQFF.

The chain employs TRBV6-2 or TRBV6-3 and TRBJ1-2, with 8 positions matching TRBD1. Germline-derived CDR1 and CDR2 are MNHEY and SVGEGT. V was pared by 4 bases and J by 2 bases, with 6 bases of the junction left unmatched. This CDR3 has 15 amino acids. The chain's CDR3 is CASSSQGQDNYGYTF. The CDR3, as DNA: TGTGCCAGCAGTTCGCAGGGACAGGACAACTATGGCTACACCTTC.

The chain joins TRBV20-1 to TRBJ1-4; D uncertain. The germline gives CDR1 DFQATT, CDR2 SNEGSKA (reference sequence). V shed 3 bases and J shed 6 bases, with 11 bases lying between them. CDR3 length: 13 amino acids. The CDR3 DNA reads TGCAGTGCTAGTCGGAGGGTGGATGAAAAACTGTTTTTT. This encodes CSASRRVDEKLFF.

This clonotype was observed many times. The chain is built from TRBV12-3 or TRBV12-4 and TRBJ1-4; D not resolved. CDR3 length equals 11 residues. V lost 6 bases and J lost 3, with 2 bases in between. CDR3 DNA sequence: TGTGCCAGCAGGGCTAATGAAAAACTGTTTTTT. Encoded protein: CASRANEKLFF.

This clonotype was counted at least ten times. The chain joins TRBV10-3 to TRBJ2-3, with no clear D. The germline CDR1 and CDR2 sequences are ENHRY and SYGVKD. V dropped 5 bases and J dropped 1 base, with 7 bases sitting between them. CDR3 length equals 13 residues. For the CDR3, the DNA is TGTGCCATCAGTAATGGGGGCACAGATACGCAGTATTTT. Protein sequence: CAISNGGTDTQYF.

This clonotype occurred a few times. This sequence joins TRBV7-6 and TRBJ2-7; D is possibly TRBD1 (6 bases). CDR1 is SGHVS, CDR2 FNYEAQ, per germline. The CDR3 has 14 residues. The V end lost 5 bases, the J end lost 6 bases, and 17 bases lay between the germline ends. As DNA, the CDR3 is TGTGCCAGCAGCCCTCGGGCAGGGGAAGGCGAGCAGTACTTC. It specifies CASSPRAGEGEQYF.

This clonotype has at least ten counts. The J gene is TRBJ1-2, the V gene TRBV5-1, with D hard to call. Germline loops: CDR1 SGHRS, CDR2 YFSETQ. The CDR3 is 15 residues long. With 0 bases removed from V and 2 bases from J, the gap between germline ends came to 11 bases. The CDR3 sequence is CASSLDSLGNYGYTF. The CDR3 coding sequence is TGCGCCAGCAGCTTGGATTCGTTGGGAAACTATGGCTACACCTTC.

The CDR3 DNA reads TGTGCCAGCAGGCGCGGCGGGCGGACCCGCGAGCAGTACTTC. Amino acid sequence: CASRRGGRTREQYF. The V gene is TRBV27, the J gene TRBJ2-7; D might be TRBD2 (5 bases). V lost 6 bases and J 6 bases, leaving 18 bases between the germline ends. Germline CDR1 is MNHEY and CDR2 is SMNVEV (reference sequence). CDR3 size: 14 residues.

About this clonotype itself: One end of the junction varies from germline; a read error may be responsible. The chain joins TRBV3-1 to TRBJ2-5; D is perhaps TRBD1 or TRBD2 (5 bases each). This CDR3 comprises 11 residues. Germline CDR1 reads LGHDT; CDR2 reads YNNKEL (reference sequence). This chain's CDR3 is CASGGQGTQYF. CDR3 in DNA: TGTGCCAGCGGAGGACAAGGGACCCAGTACTTC.

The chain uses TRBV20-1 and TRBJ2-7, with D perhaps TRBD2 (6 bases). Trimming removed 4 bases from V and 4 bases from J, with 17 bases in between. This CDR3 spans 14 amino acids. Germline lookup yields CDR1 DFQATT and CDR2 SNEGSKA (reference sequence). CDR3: CSAIAGTYSYEQYF. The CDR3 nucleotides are TGCAGTGCTATTGCCGGGACTTACTCTTACGAGCAGTACTTC.

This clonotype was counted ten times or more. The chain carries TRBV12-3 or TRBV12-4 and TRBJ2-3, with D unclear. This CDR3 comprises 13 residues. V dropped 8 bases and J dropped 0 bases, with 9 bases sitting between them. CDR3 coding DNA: TGTGCCAGCTCAAAGTCTAGCACAGATACGCAGTATTTT. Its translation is CASSKSSTDTQYF.

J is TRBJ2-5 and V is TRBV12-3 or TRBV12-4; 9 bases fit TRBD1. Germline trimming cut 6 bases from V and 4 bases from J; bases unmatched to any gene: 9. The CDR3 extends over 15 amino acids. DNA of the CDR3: TGTGCCAGCAGGGAGGGACAGGGCCCGATAGAGACCCAGTACTTC. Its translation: CASREGQGPIETQYF.

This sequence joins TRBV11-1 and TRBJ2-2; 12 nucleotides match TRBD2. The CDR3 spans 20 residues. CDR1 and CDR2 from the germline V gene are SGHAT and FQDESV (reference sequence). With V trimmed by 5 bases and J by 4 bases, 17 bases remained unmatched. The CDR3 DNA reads TGTGCCAGCAGCGAAGGTACTACGACTAGCGGGAGAATCCGCACCGGGGAGCTGTTTTTT. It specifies CASSEGTTTSGRIRTGELFF.

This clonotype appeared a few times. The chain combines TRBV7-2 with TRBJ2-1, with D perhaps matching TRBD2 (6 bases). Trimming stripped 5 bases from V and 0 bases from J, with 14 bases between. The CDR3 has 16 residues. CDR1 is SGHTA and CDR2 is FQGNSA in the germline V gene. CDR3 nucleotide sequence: TGTGCCAGCAGCGGGTGGGACTCCAGCTCCTACAATGAGCAGTTCTTC. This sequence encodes CASSGWDSSSYNEQFF.

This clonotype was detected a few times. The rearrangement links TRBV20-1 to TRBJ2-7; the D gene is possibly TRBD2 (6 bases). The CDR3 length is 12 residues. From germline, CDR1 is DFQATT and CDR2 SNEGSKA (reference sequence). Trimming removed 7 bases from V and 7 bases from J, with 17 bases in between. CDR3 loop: CSVNVVGGEQYF. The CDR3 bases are TGCAGTGTTAACGTGGTGGGGGGTGAGCAGTACTTC.

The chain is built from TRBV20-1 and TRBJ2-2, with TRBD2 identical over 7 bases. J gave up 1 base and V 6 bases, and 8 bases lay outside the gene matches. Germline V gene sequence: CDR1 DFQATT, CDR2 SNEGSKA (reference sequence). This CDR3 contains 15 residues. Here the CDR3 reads CSAKLAGVNTGELFF. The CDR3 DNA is TGCAGTGCGAAGCTCGCGGGGGTGAACACCGGGGAGCTGTTTTTT.

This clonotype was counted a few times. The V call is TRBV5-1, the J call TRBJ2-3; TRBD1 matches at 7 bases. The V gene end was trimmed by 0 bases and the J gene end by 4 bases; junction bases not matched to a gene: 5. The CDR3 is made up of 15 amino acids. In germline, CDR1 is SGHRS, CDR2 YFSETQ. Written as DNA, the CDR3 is TGCGCCAGCAGCTTGGGTCCCACAGGGGCAGATACGCAGTATTTT. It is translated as CASSLGPTGADTQYF.

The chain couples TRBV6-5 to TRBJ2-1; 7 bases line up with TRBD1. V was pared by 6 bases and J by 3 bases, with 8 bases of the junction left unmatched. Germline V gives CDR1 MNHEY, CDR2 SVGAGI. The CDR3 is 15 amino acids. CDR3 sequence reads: CASRFLRDSYNEQFF. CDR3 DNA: TGTGCCAGCAGATTCCTCAGGGACAGCTACAATGAGCAGTTCTTC.

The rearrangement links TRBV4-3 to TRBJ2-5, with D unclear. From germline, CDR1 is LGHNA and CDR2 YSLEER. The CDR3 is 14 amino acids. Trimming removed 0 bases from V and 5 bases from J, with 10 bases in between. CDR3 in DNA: TGCGCCAGCAGCCAAGAGGGTAGTGCGGAGACCCAGTACTTC. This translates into CASSQEGSAETQYF.

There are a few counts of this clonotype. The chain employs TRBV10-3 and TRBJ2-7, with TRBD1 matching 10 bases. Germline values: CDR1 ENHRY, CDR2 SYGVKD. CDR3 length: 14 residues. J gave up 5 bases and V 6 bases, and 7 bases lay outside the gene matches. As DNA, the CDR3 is TGTGCCATCAGATCGGGACAGGGGCCTCACGAGCAGTACTTC. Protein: CAIRSGQGPHEQYF.